This T cell receptor beta chain was obtained from a study of prognosis after radiotherapy for stage I lung cancer. Study overall: Enrolled patients (approximately 13 men, 6 women) had a median age of approximately 71 years and an age range of roughly 50 to 85 years.

Study results and limitations: Patients who went on to get distant metastases had lower Shannon entropy after stereotactic body radiation therapy.

Amplification of TCR beta CDR3 from genomic DNA used two-round multiplex PCR. TRBV and TRBJ genes each had their own specific primers in first-round PCR. In the second PCR round, amplification relied on universal primers. TCRdb reprocessed the multiplex PCR reads with MiXCR, giving one entry per CDR3 protein. The profile shows about 20,000 distinct CDR3 sequences, roughly 47% of them singletons. The ends were cut back, 4 bases at V and 0 bases at J, with 13 bases in the middle. Germline CDR1 MNHEY, CDR2 SVGAGI. This CDR3 contains 15 residues. To note about this clonotype: As yet, its antigen is unknown.

The receptor was isolated from a donor over 45 with non-small cell lung cancer. Sequenced material: PBMCs, taken before or after stereotactic body radiation therapy (not recorded which). The J gene is TRBJ2-7, the V gene TRBV6-5; no definite D call. CDR3 bases: TGTGCCAGCAGTTCGGACGGACGTCCCTCCTACGAGCAGTACTTC. It yields the protein CASSSDGRPSYEQYF.